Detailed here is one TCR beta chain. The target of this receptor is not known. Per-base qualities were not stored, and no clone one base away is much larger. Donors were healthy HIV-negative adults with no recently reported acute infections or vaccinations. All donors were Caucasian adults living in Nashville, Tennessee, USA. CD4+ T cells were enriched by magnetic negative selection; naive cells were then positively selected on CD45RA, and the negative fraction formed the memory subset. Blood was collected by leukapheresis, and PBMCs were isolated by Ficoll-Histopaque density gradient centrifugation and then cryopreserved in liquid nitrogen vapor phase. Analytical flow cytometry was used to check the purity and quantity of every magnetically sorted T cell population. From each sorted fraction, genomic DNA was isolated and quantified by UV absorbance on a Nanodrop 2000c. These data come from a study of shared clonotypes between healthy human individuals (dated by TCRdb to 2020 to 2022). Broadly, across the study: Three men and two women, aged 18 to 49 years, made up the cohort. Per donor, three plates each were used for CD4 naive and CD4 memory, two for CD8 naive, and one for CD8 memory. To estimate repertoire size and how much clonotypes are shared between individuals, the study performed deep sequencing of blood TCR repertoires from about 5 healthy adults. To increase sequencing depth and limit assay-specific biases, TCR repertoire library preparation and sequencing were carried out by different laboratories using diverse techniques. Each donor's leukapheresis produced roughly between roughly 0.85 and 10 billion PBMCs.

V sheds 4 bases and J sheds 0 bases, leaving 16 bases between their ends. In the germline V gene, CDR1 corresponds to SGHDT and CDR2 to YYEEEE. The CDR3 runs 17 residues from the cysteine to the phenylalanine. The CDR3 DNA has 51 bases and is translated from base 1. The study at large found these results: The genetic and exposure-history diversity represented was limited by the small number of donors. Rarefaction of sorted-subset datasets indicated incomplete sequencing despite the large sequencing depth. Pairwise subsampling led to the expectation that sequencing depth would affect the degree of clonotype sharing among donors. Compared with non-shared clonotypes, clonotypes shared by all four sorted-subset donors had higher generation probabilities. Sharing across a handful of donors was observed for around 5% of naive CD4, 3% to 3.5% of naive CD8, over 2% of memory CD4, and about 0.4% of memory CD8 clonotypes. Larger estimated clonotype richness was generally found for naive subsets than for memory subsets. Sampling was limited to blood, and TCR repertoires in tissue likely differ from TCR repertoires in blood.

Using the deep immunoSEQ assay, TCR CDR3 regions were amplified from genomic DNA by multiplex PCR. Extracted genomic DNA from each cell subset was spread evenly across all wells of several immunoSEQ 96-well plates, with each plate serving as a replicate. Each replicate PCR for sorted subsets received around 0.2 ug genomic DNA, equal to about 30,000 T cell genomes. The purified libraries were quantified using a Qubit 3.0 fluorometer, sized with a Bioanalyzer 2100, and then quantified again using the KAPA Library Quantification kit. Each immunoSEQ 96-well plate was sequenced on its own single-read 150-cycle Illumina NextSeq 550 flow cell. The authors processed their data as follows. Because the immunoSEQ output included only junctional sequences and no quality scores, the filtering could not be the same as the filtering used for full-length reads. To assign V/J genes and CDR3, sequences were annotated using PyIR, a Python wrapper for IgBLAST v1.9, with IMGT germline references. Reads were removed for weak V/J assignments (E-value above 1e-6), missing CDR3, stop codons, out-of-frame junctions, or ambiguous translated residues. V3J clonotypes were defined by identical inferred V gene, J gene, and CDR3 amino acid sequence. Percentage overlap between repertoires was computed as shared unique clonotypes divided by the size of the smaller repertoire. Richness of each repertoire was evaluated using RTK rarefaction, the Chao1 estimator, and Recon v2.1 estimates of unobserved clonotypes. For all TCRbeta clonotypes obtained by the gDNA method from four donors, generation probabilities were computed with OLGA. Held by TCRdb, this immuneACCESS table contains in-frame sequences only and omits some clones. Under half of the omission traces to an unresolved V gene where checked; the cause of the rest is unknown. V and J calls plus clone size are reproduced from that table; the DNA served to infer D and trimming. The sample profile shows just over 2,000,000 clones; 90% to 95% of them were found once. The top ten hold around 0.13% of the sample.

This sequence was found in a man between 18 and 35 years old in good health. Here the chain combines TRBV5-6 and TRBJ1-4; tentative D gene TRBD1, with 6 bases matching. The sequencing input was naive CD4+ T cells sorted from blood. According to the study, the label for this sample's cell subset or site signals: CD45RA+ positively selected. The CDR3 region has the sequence CASSPSGGPSTNEKLFF. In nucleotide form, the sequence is TGTGCCAGCAGCCCCTCGGGGGGGCCCTCAACTAATGAAAAACTGTTTTTT. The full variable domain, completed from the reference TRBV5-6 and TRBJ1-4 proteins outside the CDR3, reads DAGVTQSPTHLIKTRGQQVTLRCSPKSGHDTVSWYQQALGQGPQFIFQYYEEEERQRGNFPDRFSGHQFPNYSSELNVNALLLGDSALYLCASSPSGGPSTNEKLFFGSGTQLSVL.